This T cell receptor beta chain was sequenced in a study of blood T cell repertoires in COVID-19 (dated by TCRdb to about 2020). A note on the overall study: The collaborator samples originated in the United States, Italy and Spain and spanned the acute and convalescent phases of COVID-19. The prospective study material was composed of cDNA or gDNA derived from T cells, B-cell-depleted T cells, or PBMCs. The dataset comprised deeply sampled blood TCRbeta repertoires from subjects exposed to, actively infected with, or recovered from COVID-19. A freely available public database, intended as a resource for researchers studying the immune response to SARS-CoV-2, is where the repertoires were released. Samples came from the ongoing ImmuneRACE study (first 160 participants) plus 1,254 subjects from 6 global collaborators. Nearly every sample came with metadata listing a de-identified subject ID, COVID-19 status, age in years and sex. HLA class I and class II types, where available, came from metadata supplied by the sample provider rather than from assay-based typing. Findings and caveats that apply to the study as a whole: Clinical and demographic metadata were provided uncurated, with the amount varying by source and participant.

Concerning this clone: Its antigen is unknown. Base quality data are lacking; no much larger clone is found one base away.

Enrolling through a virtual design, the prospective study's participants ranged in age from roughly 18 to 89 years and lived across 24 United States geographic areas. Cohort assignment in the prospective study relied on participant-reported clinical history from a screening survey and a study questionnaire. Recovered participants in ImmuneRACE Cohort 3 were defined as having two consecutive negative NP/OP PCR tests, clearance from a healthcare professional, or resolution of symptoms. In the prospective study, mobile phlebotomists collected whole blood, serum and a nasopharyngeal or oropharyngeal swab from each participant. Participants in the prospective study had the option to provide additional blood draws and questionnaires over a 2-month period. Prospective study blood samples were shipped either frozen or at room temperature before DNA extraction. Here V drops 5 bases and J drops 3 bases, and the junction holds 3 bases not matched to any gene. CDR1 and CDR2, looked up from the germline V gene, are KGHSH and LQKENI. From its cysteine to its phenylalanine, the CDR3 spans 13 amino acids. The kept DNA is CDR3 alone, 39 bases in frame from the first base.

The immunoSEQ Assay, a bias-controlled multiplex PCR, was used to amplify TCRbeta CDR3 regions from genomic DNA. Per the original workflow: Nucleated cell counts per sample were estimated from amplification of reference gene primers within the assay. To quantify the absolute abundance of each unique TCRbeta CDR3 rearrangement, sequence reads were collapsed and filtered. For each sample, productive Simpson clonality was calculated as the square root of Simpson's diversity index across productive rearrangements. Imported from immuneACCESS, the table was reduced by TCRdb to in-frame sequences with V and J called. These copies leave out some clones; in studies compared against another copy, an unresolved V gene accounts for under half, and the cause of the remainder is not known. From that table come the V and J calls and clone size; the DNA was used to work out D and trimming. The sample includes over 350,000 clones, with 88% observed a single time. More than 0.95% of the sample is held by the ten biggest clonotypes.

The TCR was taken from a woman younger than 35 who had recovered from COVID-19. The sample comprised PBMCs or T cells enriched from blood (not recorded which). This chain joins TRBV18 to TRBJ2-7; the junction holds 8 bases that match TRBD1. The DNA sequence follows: TGTGCCAGCTCAACTGGGACAGGCTACGAGCAGTACTTC. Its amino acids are CASSTGTGYEQYF.